This TCR delta chain came from a study of human gamma delta and Vdelta1 T cells (dated by TCRdb to the late 2010s). Regarding the study in general: The study investigated Delta One T cells, Vd1+ gamma-delta T cells, as cytotoxic effectors against acute myeloid leukemia. On the study overall, not on this receptor specifically: Delta One T cells were reported as polyclonal and as showing broad cytotoxic targeting of acute myeloid leukemia.

The library was made by PCR. Sequencing relied on an Illumina MiSeq. For TCRdb, the public reads were processed anew by CATT, and duplicate DNA sequences were folded into one row. The sample yields some 13,000 delta-chain clones; less than 60% were counted once. Clones ranked in the top ten supply less than 1.6% of the sample. The germline ends are 20 bases apart after V is trimmed by 0 bases and J by 0 bases. CDR1 TSWWSYY and CDR2 QGS were looked up in the germline V gene. The CDR3 measures 19 amino acids from cysteine to phenylalanine. The only DNA kept is the CDR3, 57 bases in frame from the first base. Points on this clone: No cognate antigen has been identified for it. No per-base quality is available; no much larger clone lies one base away.

The chain couples TRDV1 to TRDJ1; the D element might be TRDD2 or TRDD3, as each aligns at 5 bases. Sequencing used Vdelta1 gamma-delta T cells from blood grown in culture (DOT cells). Reading the label with the study, this specimen's cell subset or site is: Delta One T cells, in vitro expanded/differentiated Vd1+ gamma-delta T cells. This receptor was obtained from a human donor in good health. The DNA sequence is TGTGCTCTTGGGGAACTTTTCGCCTTCGGGGAATTGTACACCGATAAACTCATCTTT. Protein translation: CALGELFAFGELYTDKLIF.